This T cell receptor (beta chain) came from a study of beta chain features in type 1 diabetes. Study conclusions and caveats: The similarity of naive, central memory and Treg TCRB repertoires appeared greater among patients than among healthy donors. There was a moderate but significant shortening of TCRB CDR3s in all four CD4+ subsets of Type 1 diabetes patients.

On average, the one heparinised blood draw given by each donor was 90 to 150 mL. Every isolated RNA sample was fully reverse transcribed, so sequencing captured expressed TCRB transcripts. There were 3.5 million to 4.5 million reads on average in the naive, central memory and regulatory T cell samples. Generated by immunoSEQ multiplex PCR, the TCRdb table keeps only in-frame clones and is missing some. The sample has about 130,000 clones, 9% seen once. To note about this clone: Its cognate antigen is unknown.

CDR1 and CDR2 from the germline V gene are MNHEY and SVGAGI. This CDR3 is built from 15 residues. V shed 5 bases and J shed 0 bases, with 12 bases lying between them. The source of this sequence is a man between 25 and 39 years old with type 1 diabetes. The chain combines TRBV6-5 with TRBJ2-3; tentative D call: TRBD1 (6 bases). Sequenced input: central memory CD4+ T cells from blood. In DNA, the CDR3 is TGTGCCAGCAGTCTACAGGGCCAGAGCACAGATACGCAGTATTTT. This codes for CASSLQGQSTDTQYF.